What follows is one T cell receptor beta chain and its context. What it recognizes is unknown. This sample is drawn from a study of cytomegalovirus exposure and HLA in healthy donors. Study background: For the roughly 400 genotyped donors, 75% to 90% fell within the Caucasian-associated ancestry cluster. Study conclusions and caveats: A later look showed TCR association rates differing by HLA locus, highest for DRB1 and lowest for HLA-C. On later analysis, the bulk of CMV-associated TCR beta chains appeared to be HLA-restricted. Several of the most significant clusters were apparently associated with common viral pathogens in a later analysis.

Amplification used 60 Vbeta primers and 13 Jbeta primers. Produced via immunoSEQ multiplex PCR; TCRdb's table is partial and in-frame only. In the table there are roughly 93,000 clones, roughly 75% of which are singletons. This CDR3 contains 14 residues. V was shortened by 2 bases and J by 4 bases, with 11 bases between the two germline ends. Per germline, CDR1 SEHNR and CDR2 FQNEAQ (reference sequence). The V gene is TRBV7-9, the J gene TRBJ1-1; D is ambiguous. The receptor comes from a man younger than 45 in good health and CMV-seronegative. The sequenced sample was PBMCs. CDR3 nucleotide sequence: TGTGCCAGCAGCTTATCGGCGGCCGGCACTGAAGCTTTCTTT. Translated: CASSLSAAGTEAFF. The full variable domain, rest sourced from reference TRBV7-9 and TRBJ1-1, is DTGVSQNPRHKITKRGQNVTFRCDPISEHNRLYWYRQTLGQGPEFLTYFQNEAQLEKSRLLSDRFSAERPKGSFSTLEIQRTEQGDSAMYLCASSLSAAGTEAFFGQGTRLTVV.